The clone carrying this TCR beta chain was picked up a small number of times. Its antigen is not identified. Germline loops: CDR1 SEHNR, CDR2 FQNEAQ (reference sequence). This CDR3 is built from 15 residues. V lost 0 bases and J 8 bases, leaving 14 bases between the germline ends. Combining iRepertoire HTBI primers with Arm-PCR of CDR3 regions, the authors built TCR beta libraries. TCRdb passed the multiplex PCR reads through MiXCR, listing each CDR3 protein once. Among about 310,000 distinct CDR3 sequences, 18% were seen once, and the ten largest hold 35% to 45%. The time point denotes: newly diagnosed GD, antithyroid drugs for less than 3 months. After RNA was extracted from PBMCs, the TCR library was made from it. The sample is drawn from a study of regulatory T cells in long-lasting Graves disease. Study information: Newly diagnosed Graves' patients had under 3 months of antithyroid drugs. Findings and limits, study-wide: Those with persistent disease had in common more public clonotypes (roughly 3,000) than new patients (roughly 1,000). Limited sample numbers may have lowered accuracy. Favored gene segments in persistent disease were TRBV28, TRBJ1-2 and TRBJ2-5.

Sequenced material: peripheral blood mononuclear cells (PBMCs), taken at new diagnosis, from a patient treated with antithyroid drugs. The V call is TRBV7-9, the J call TRBJ2-1, with no clear D. The source is a female donor with Graves disease. The CDR3 is CASSLAGNGNHEQFF. In nucleotides, the CDR3 is TGTGCCAGCAGCTTAGCGGGGAATGGCAACCATGAGCAGTTCTTC.